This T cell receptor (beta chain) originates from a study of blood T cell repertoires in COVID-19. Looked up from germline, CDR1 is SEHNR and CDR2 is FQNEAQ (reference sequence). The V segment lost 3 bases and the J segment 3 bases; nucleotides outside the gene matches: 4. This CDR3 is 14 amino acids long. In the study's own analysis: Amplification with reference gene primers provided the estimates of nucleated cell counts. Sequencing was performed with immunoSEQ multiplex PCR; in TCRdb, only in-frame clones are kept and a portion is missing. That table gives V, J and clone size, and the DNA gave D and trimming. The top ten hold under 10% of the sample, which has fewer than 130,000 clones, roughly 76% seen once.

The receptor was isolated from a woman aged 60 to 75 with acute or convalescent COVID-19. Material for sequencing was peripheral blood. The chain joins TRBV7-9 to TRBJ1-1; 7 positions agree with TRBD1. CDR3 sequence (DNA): TGTGCCAGCAGCTTCTCCGACAGGGACACTGAAGCTTTCTTT. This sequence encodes CASSFSDRDTEAFF. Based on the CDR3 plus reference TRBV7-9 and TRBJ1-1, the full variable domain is DTGVSQNPRHKITKRGQNVTFRCDPISEHNRLYWYRQTLGQGPEFLTYFQNEAQLEKSRLLSDRFSAERPKGSFSTLEIQRTEQGDSAMYLCASSFSDRDTEAFFGQGTRLTVV.